This T cell receptor (beta chain) was recovered during a study of cytomegalovirus exposure and HLA in healthy donors. The PCR had 60 Vbeta and 13 Jbeta primers. This table comes from immunoSEQ multiplex PCR, and its TCRdb copy is limited to in-frame clones, with some not included. The sample records about 160,000 clones, approximately 84% being singletons. CDR1 SGHTA and CDR2 FQGNSA come from the germline V gene. CDR3 length equals 17 residues. With V trimmed by 0 bases and J by 6 bases, 9 bases remained unmatched. The sequencing sample was made of PBMCs. This clonotype originated in a man aged 18 to 30 in good health and CMV-seropositive. The chain links TRBV7-2 to TRBJ2-7, with 12 bases matching TRBD2. The CDR3 DNA reads as TGTGCCAGCAGCTTAGCAGAGCTAGCGGGGGGGCCGGCCGAGCAGTACTTC. This translates into CASSLAELAGGPAEQYF. The full variable domain, with the rest looked up from reference TRBV7-2 and TRBJ2-7, is GAGVSQSPSNKVTEKGKDVELRCDPISGHTALYWYRQSLGQGLEFLIYFQGNSAPDKSGLPSDRFSAERTGGSVSTLTIQRTQQEDSAVYLCASSLAELAGGPAEQYFGPGTRLTVT.